The clone carrying this T cell receptor beta chain was counted only a few times. What it binds is unknown. This sample was taken from a study of T cells in localized non-small cell lung cancer. Study results and caveats: Higher adjacent-lung clonality was associated with shorter survival. Across samples, adjacent lung featured a median approximately 56 of the top 100 tumor clones. Uninvolved adjacent lung had the highest recorded T cell clonality, with tumor below it.

This CDR3 comprises 14 residues. Germline CDR1 and CDR2: GTSNPN and SVGIG (reference sequence). The V segment lost 5 bases and the J segment 4 bases; nucleotides outside the gene matches: 10. Repertoires were generated with immunoSEQ multiplex PCR, while TCRdb's copy carries only in-frame clones and drops some. The data hold 1,400 or so clones, with 15% to 20% observed a single time. This TCR was sampled from a male donor older than 55 with stage I squamous cell lung carcinoma. This specimen was normal lung tissue next to the tumor, taken before any cancer treatment. This chain links TRBV30 with TRBJ1-2; 7 bases map to TRBD1. The CDR3 spells CAWGTSDRVYGYTF. CDR3 bases: TGTGCCTGGGGAACTTCCGACAGGGTCTATGGCTACACCTTC. Full variable domain (remainder filled in from reference TRBV30 and TRBJ1-2): SQTIHQWPATLVQPVGSPLSLECTVEGTSNPNLYWYRQAAGRGLQLLFYSVGIGQISSEVPQNLSASRPQDRQFILSSKKLLLSDSGFYLCAWGTSDRVYGYTFGSGTRLTVV.